Below, 11 T cell receptor beta chains from the same sample are listed, as sequenced in a study of blood T cell repertoires in COVID-19. Libraries were prepared by immunoSEQ multiplex PCR; TCRdb keeps only in-frame clonotypes and omits some of them. The table shows about 120,000 clones, with 65% to 85% occurring only once. Specimen: PBMCs or T cells enriched from blood (not recorded which). The receptors were gathered from a woman aged 25 to 39 who had recovered from COVID-19.

The chain combines TRBV29-1 with TRBJ2-7; a possible D gene is TRBD2 (5 bases). The CDR3 has 19 residues. Trimming removed 1 base at V and 3 bases at J, with 28 bases between. CDR1 SQVTM and CDR2 ANQGSEA come from the germline V gene. CDR3 residues: CSVEVLSSSPSPGVYEQYF. The CDR3 nucleotides read TGCAGCGTTGAAGTGCTATCGTCCTCCCCTAGTCCCGGGGTCTACGAGCAGTACTTC.

This clone has a handful of counts. The chain carries TRBV28 and TRBJ2-7; D is unresolved. V was clipped by 1 base and J by 2 bases, with 3 bases between them. This CDR3 region has 12 residues. Germline lookup yields CDR1 MDHEN and CDR2 SYDVKM. In DNA, the CDR3 is TGTGCCAGCAGTTTATCGGCCTACGAGCAGTACTTC. This encodes CASSLSAYEQYF.

J is TRBJ2-7 and V is TRBV19, with 13 bases matching TRBD2. The germline V gene has CDR1 LNHDA and CDR2 SQIVND (reference sequence). The CDR3 consists of 15 residues. V was pared by 6 bases and J by 7 bases, with 9 bases of the junction left unmatched. CDR3 sequence (DNA): TGTGCCAGTAGCCTACTAGCGGGAGGGCCTTTTGAGCAGTACTTC. It translates to CASSLLAGGPFEQYF. Complete variable domain (other parts from reference TRBV19 and TRBJ2-7): DGGITQSPKYLFRKEGQNVTLSCEQNLNHDAMYWYRQDPGQGLRLIYYSQIVNDFQKGDIAEGYSVSREKKESFPLTVTSAQKNPTAFYLCASSLLAGGPFEQYFGPGTRLTVT.

In this sample, this clone turned up a few times. The V gene is TRBV7-9, the J gene TRBJ1-1, with no clear D. V was trimmed by 1 base and J by 0 bases, leaving 9 bases between them. The CDR3 loop spans 15 amino acids. Germline values: CDR1 SEHNR, CDR2 FQNEAQ (reference sequence). CDR3 protein: CASSLGGGMNTEAFF. CDR3 in DNA: TGTGCCAGCAGCTTAGGAGGCGGCATGAACACTGAAGCTTTCTTT.

V usage is TRBV6-5 and J usage is TRBJ2-7, with 8 nucleotides matching TRBD1. Trimming took 7 bases from V and 1 from J; bases not matched to a gene: 9. The CDR3 covers 15 residues. Per germline, CDR1 MNHEY and CDR2 SVGAGI. The CDR3 coding sequence is TGTGCCAGCACCTCCCCCCGGACAGGGTCCTACGAGCAGTACTTC. Translating it yields CASTSPRTGSYEQYF.

The chain is built from TRBV10-3 and TRBJ2-3; the match to TRBD2 covers 7 bases. CDR1 is ENHRY, CDR2 SYGVKD, per germline. The CDR3 loop spans 14 amino acids. The V and J ends lost 6 bases and 1 base, in that order; junction bases with no gene match: 4. CDR3 coding DNA: TGTGCCATCAGGGTAGGGAGGGGCACAGATACGCAGTATTTT. This codes for CAIRVGRGTDTQYF.

The chain recombines TRBV5-4 with TRBJ2-3, with a weak D call TRBD2 (5 bases). Trimming cost V 0 bases and J 2 bases, with 16 bases left between them. The germline V gene has CDR1 SGHNT and CDR2 YYREEE (reference sequence). The CDR3 is made up of 17 amino acids. In DNA form, the CDR3 reads TGTGCCAGCAGCTTGGGAGCCATGGAGGCCCACACAGATACGCAGTATTTT. This gives the protein CASSLGAMEAHTDTQYF. The complete variable domain, with remaining parts taken from reference TRBV5-4 and TRBJ2-3, reads ETGVTQSPTHLIKTRGQQVTLRCSSQSGHNTVSWYQQALGQGPQFIFQYYREEENGRGNFPPRFSGLQFPNYSSELNVNALELDDSALYLCASSLGAMEAHTDTQYFGPGTRLTVL.

The chain combines TRBV6-1 with TRBJ1-1; D is unresolved. Trimming removed 3 bases from V and 3 bases from J, with 8 bases in between. This CDR3 contains 13 residues. The germline gives CDR1 MNHNS, CDR2 SASEGT. The CDR3 loop reads CASSDVFYTEAFF. The CDR3, as DNA: TGTGCCAGCAGTGACGTTTTCTACACTGAAGCTTTCTTT.

The chain is built from TRBV7-2 and TRBJ1-2; TRBD1 aligns across 10 bases. This CDR3 comprises 16 residues. The V segment lost 5 bases and the J segment 7 bases; nucleotides outside the gene matches: 13. Per germline, CDR1 SGHTA and CDR2 FQGNSA. CDR3 region: CASSRQPGQGSVGYTF. The DNA for the CDR3 is TGTGCCAGCAGCCGCCAGCCGGGACAGGGGTCGGTTGGCTACACCTTC. Complete variable domain (other parts from reference TRBV7-2 and TRBJ1-2): GAGVSQSPSNKVTEKGKDVELRCDPISGHTALYWYRQSLGQGLEFLIYFQGNSAPDKSGLPSDRFSAERTGGSVSTLTIQRTQQEDSAVYLCASSRQPGQGSVGYTFGSGTRLTVV.

The rearrangement uses TRBV19 and TRBJ2-5, with a tentative D call TRBD1 (5 bases). Germline assignment: CDR1 LNHDA and CDR2 SQIVND (reference sequence). The CDR3 consists of 16 residues. Trimming took off 1 base at V and 2 bases at J, with 14 bases between the two ends. This chain's CDR3 is CASSIGSGRIQETQYF. The CDR3 region has the DNA TGTGCCAGTAGTATAGGGTCAGGGCGGATACAAGAGACCCAGTACTTC.

The chain joins TRBV7-6 to TRBJ2-1, with a tentative D call TRBD2 (5 bases). Trimming removed 1 base from V and 4 bases from J, with 14 bases in between. The CDR3 loop spans 16 amino acids. CDR1 and CDR2 from the germline V gene are SGHVS and FNYEAQ. CDR3: CASSLVELVGYNEQFF. The CDR3, as DNA: TGTGCCAGCAGCTTAGTGGAACTAGTAGGGTACAATGAGCAGTTCTTC.